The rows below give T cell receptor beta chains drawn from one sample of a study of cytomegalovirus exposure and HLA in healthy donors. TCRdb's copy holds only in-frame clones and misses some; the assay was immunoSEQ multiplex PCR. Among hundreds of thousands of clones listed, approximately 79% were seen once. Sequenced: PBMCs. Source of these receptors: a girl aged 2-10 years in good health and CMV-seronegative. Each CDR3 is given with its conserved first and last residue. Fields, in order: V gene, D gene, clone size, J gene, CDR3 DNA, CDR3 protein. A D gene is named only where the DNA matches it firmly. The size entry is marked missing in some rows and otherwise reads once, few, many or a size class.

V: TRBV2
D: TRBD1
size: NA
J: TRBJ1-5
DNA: TGTGCCAGCACTACAATTCGGGACAGGGGCAATCAGCCCCAGCATTTT
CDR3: CASTTIRDRGNQPQHF

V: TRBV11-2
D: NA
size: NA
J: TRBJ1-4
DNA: TGTGCCAGCAGCCAAGGACAGTTTGCAACTAATGAAAAACTGTTTTTT
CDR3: CASSQGQFATNEKLFF

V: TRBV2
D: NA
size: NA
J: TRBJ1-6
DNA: TGTGCCAGCAGTGATCGTGGTCAGGGGCGAAATTCACCCCTCCACTTT
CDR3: CASSDRGQGRNSPLHF

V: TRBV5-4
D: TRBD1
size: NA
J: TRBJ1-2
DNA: TGTGCCAGCAGCTTGACAGGGGCTGCAGGTGGCTACACCTTC
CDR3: CASSLTGAAGGYTF

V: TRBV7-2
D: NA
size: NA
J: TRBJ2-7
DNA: TGTGCCAGCAGCTTTTCACAGGGCTACGAGCAGTACTTC
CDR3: CASSFSQGYEQYF

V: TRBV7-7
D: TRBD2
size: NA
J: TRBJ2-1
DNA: TGTGCCAGCAGCCTGAATCTAGCGGGGGGGTCCAATGAGCAGTTCTTC
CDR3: CASSLNLAGGSNEQFF

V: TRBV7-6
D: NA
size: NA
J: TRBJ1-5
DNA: TGTGCCAGCAGCCCGGAACAGGGCTTGAATCAGCCCCAGCATTTT
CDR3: CASSPEQGLNQPQHF

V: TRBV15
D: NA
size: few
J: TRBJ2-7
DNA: TGTGCCACCAGCGGACTCCGGGACTCCTCCTACGAGCAGTACTTC
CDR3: CATSGLRDSSYEQYF

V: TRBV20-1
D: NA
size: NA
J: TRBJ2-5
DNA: TGCAGTGCGGGACTCCAGCGGACCCAGTACTTC
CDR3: CSAGLQRTQYF

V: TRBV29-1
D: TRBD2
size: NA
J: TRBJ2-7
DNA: TGCAGCGTTGCTTTGGTAGCGGGTGTCTCCTACGAGCAGTACTTC
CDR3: CSVALVAGVSYEQYF

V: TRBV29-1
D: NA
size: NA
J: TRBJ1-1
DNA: TGCAGCGTTGAAGGAGGAACTGAAGCTTTCTTT
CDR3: CSVEGGTEAFF

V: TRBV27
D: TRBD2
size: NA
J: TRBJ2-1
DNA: TGTGCCAGCAGTAGTAGCGGGAGTTCCTACAATGAGCAGTTCTTC
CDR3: CASSSSGSSYNEQFF

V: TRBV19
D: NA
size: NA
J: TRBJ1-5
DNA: TGTGCCAGTAGTAGGGGGCCGGCCAATCAGCCCCAGCATTTT
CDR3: CASSRGPANQPQHF

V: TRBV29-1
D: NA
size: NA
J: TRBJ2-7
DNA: TGCAGCGTTGAAGAGGGGGGTACCTACGAGCAGTACTTC
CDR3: CSVEEGGTYEQYF

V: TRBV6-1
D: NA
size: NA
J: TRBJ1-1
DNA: TGTGCCAGCAGTGTAAGCCACACTGAAGCTTTCTTT
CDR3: CASSVSHTEAFF

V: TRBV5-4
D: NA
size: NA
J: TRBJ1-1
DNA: TGTGCCAGCAGCTTCGGAAGCGGGGTGGTTGAAGCTTTCTTT
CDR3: CASSFGSGVVEAFF

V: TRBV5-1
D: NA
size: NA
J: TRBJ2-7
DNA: TGCGCCAGCAGCTTGGTAGGCAGGGACTACGAGCAGTACTTC
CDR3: CASSLVGRDYEQYF

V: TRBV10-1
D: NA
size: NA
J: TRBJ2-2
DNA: TGCGCCAGCAGTGATACGGACACCGGGGAGCTGTTTTTT
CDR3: CASSDTDTGELFF

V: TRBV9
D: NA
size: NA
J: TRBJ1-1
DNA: TGTGCCAGCAGCGTAGGGTCAGGGTGGACTGAAGCTTTCTTT
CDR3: CASSVGSGWTEAFF

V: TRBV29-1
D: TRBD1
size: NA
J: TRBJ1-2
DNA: TGCAGCGTTGTGGGGGGACAGGGCTACACCTTC
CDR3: CSVVGGQGYTF

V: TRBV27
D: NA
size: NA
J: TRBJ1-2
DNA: TGTGCCAGCAGTTTAAATCCGACAGTCAACTATGGCTACACCTTC
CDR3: CASSLNPTVNYGYTF

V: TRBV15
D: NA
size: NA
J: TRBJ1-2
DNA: TGTGCCACCAGCAGACTCGACAGGTCGTATGGCTACACCTTC
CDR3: CATSRLDRSYGYTF

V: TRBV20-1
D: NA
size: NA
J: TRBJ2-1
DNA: TGCAGTGCTAGGGACAGCAATGAGCAGTTCTTC
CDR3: CSARDSNEQFF

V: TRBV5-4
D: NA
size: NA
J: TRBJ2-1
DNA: TGTGCCAGCAGCGGCCCCCAGGGTAATGAGCAGTTCTTC
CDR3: CASSGPQGNEQFF

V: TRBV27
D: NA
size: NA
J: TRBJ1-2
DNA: TGTGCCAGCAGTAGGGGCCTTAACTATGGCTACACCTTC
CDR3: CASSRGLNYGYTF

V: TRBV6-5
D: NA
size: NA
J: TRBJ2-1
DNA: TGTGCCAGCATTCCATCCAGGGCCCTGCAGTTCTTC
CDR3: CASIPSRALQFF

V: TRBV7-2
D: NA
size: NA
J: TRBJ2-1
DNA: TGTGCCAGCAGCTTAATCCGGGACTACAATGAGCAGTTCTTC
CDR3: CASSLIRDYNEQFF

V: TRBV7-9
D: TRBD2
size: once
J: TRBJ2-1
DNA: TGTGCCAGCAGCCATCGACTAGCGGACTACAATGAGCAGTTCTTC
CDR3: CASSHRLADYNEQFF

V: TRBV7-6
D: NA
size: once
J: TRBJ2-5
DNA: TGTGCCAGCAGCTCACAAGAGACCCAGTACTTC
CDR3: CASSSQETQYF

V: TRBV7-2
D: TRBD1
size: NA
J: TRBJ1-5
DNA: TGTGCCAGCAGCCCGACAGGGCCCCATCAGCCCCAGCATTTT
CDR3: CASSPTGPHQPQHF

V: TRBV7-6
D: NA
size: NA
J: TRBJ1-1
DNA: TGTGCCAGCAGCTCTAGGGGAGGGGATGAAGCTTTCTTT
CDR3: CASSSRGGDEAFF

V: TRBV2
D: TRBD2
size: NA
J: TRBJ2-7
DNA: TGTGCCAGCGGGGACAGCGGGGGGAACGAGCAGTACTTC
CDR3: CASGDSGGNEQYF

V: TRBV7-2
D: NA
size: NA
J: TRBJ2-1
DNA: TGTGCCAGCAGCTTAGCTACGACAGCTGTCGATGAGCAGTTCTTC
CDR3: CASSLATTAVDEQFF

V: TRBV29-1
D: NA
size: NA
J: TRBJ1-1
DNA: TGCAGCGTCCAGGGCAGGCTGAACACTGAAGCTTTCTTT
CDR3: CSVQGRLNTEAFF

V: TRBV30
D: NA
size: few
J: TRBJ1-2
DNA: TGTGCCTGGAGTGGAGGTTGGGGGCCGGGGTATGGCTACACCTTC
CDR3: CAWSGGWGPGYGYTF

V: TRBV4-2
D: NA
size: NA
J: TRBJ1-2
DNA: TGTGCCAGCAGCCAAGGGGGGGCGGGGGGCGCTAACTATGGCTACACCTTC
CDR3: CASSQGGAGGANYGYTF

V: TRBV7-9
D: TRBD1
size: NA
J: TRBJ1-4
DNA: TGTGCCAGCAGCTCCCCGCCGGGACAGGGAGGGGAAAAACTGTTTTTT
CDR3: CASSSPPGQGGEKLFF

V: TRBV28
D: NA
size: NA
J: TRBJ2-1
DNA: TGTGCCAGCAGCGCACGGGGGGCCCCCTACAATGAGCAGTTCTTC
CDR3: CASSARGAPYNEQFF

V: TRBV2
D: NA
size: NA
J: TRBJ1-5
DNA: TGTGCCAGCGTTGCCTCCGGAATGGGGCGAGGACAGCCCCAGCATTTT
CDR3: CASVASGMGRGQPQHF

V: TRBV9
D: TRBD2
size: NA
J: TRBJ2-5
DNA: TGTGCCAGCAGCGTAGGCGGACTAGCGGGAAGAGAGACCCAGTACTTC
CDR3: CASSVGGLAGRETQYF